Sequencing of this T cell receptor (beta chain) was carried out in a study of shared clonotypes between healthy human individuals (TCRdb year 2020). Study-level background: A couple of women and three men aged 18 to 49 years were included in the cohort. To estimate repertoire size and how much clonotype sharing occurs between individuals, the study deeply sequenced the blood TCR repertoires of roughly 5 healthy adults. To increase sequencing depth and limit assay-specific biases, TCR repertoire library preparation and sequencing were carried out by different laboratories using diverse techniques. Each donor's leukapheresis produced roughly between roughly 0.85 and 9.5 billion PBMCs. Per donor, three plates each were used for CD4 naive and CD4 memory, two for CD8 naive, and one for CD8 memory. Here is what the overall study found, with its caveats: Only blood was sampled, and tissue TCR repertoires likely differ from those in blood. Even with the large sequencing depth, rarefaction of the sorted-subset datasets indicated that sequencing was incomplete. Across four donors, 5% to 6% of naive CD4, approximately 3.5% of naive CD8, 2.3% of memory CD4, and 0.4% to 0.45% of memory CD8 clonotypes were shared. Pairwise subsampling led to the expectation that sequencing depth would affect the degree of clonotype sharing among donors. The small number of donors limited the genetic and exposure-history diversity represented. Estimated clonotype richness was generally larger for naive than for memory subsets. Compared with non-shared clonotypes, clonotypes shared by all four sorted-subset donors had higher generation probabilities.

Using the deep immunoSEQ assay, TCR CDR3 regions were amplified from genomic DNA by multiplex PCR. Extracted genomic DNA from each cell subset was spread evenly across all wells of several immunoSEQ 96-well plates, with each plate serving as a replicate. Each replicate PCR for sorted subsets received 150 to 250 ng genomic DNA, equal to roughly 30,000 T cell genomes. The purified libraries were quantified using a Qubit 3.0 fluorometer, sized with a Bioanalyzer 2100, and then quantified again using the KAPA Library Quantification kit. Every immunoSEQ 96-well plate was sequenced on a separate single-read 150-cycle Illumina NextSeq 550 flow cell. The paper's processing steps were these. The immunoSEQ output contained only junctional sequences without quality scores, so filtering could not match that applied to full-length reads. Sequences were annotated with PyIR, a Python wrapper for IgBLAST v1.9, using IMGT germline references to assign V/J genes and CDR3. Any read was removed if the V/J assignment was weak (E-value above 1e-6), the CDR3 was missing, or the read contained stop codons, out-of-frame junctions, or ambiguous translated residues. V3J clonotypes were defined as sequences sharing the same inferred V gene, J gene, and CDR3 amino acid sequence. The percentage overlap between two repertoires was calculated by dividing the number of shared unique clonotypes by the size of the smaller repertoire. Richness of each repertoire was evaluated using RTK rarefaction, the Chao1 estimator, and Recon v2.1 estimates of unobserved clonotypes. OLGA was used to compute generation probabilities for all TCRbeta clonotypes that the gDNA method yielded from several donors. TCRdb holds this immuneACCESS table with in-frame rearrangements only. Some clones are missing; in checked studies, unresolved V genes explain under half, and the rest has no known cause. V and J calls and clone size are those listed in that table; D and trimming were worked out from the DNA. For this sample the table gives roughly 530,000 clones, of which less than 96% were detected only once. Jointly, the top ten make up 0.06% of the sample.

For this clone: No antigen is known for it. No base quality values were provided; no much bigger clone lies one nucleotide off.

The donors were healthy, HIV-negative adults who had no recently reported acute infections or vaccinations. Every donor was a Caucasian adult living in Nashville, Tennessee, USA. Magnetic negative selection was used to enrich CD4+ T cells, after which naive cells were positively selected on CD45RA and the negative fraction became the memory subset. Blood was collected by leukapheresis, and PBMCs were isolated by Ficoll-Histopaque density gradient centrifugation and then cryopreserved in liquid nitrogen vapor phase. Analytical flow cytometry was used to check the purity and quantity of every magnetically sorted T cell population. From each sorted fraction, genomic DNA was isolated and quantified by UV absorbance on a Nanodrop 2000c. Including cysteine and phenylalanine, the CDR3 has 16 amino acids. Only the CDR3 DNA is retained, 48 bases long and in frame from the first base. Per the germline V gene, SGHRS is the CDR1 and YFSETQ is the CDR2. V is cut back by 4 bases and J by 7 bases, with 8 bases in the junction unmatched.

Here the chain combines TRBV5-1 and TRBJ2-3, and 14 junction bases match TRBD2. The clonotype was recovered from a woman in her thirties in good health. The sample comprised naive CD4+ T cells sorted from blood. The cell subset or site tag for this specimen amounts to: CD45RA+ positively selected. The CDR3 region has the sequence CASSPGTSGSLNTQYF. In nucleotides, the sequence is TGCGCCAGCAGCCCTGGGACTAGCGGGAGTCTAAATACGCAGTATTTT.